This entry lists 21 T cell receptor beta chains sequenced from one sample in a study of control samples from healthy donors and cancer patients. The assay was immunoSEQ multiplex PCR, and TCRdb's table has in-frame clones only and misses some. The sample carries roughly 40,000 clones, over 80% recorded once. Material for sequencing was blood. Receptors were obtained from a man aged 55 to 70 in good health.

V gene TRBV25-1 combines with J gene TRBJ2-1; D unresolved. Germline assignment: CDR1 MGHDK and CDR2 SYGVNS. The CDR3 is 10 amino acids. V dropped 8 bases and J dropped 5 bases, with 4 bases sitting between them. The CDR3 reads CASENNEQFF. For the CDR3, the DNA is TGTGCCAGCGAGAACAATGAGCAGTTCTTC.

V gene TRBV7-2 combines with J gene TRBJ1-3; 7 nucleotides match TRBD1. The CDR3 extends over 15 amino acids. The germline gives CDR1 SGHTA, CDR2 FQGNSA. The ends lost 5 bases at V and 0 bases at J; junction bases unmatched: 4. CDR3 sequence (DNA): TGTGCCAGCAGCCAGGACAGGCTCTCTGGAAACACCATATATTTT. As protein: CASSQDRLSGNTIYF.

The CDR3 is CASRAEERVYNEQFF. The CDR3 nucleotides are TGTGCCAGCAGGGCCGAGGAGCGGGTCTACAATGAGCAGTTCTTC. The V gene is TRBV6-5, the J gene TRBJ2-1; D may be TRBD2 (6 bases). The germline V gene encodes CDR1 MNHEY and CDR2 SVGAGI. This CDR3 region has 15 residues. The V gene lost 6 bases and the J gene lost 3 bases, with 15 bases spanning the gap.

The rearrangement uses TRBV6-6 and TRBJ1-6; 11 bases are a match to TRBD1. CDR1 is MNHNY and CDR2 is SVGAGI in the germline V gene (reference sequence). The CDR3 runs to 14 residues. V gave up 6 bases and J gave up 10 bases; unmatched junction bases: 5. CDR3: CASSGGQGGSPLHF. Written as DNA, the CDR3 is TGTGCCAGCAGCGGGGGACAGGGGGGCTCACCCCTCCACTTT.

The CDR3 loop reads CASSATRNTGELFF. In DNA form, the CDR3 reads TGTGCCAGCAGTGCGACTAGAAACACCGGGGAGCTGTTTTTT. The chain joins TRBV14 to TRBJ2-2; possible D gene TRBD2, 6 bases. The V gene's germline CDR1 is SGHDN and CDR2 FVKESK. Trimming shortened V by 6 bases and J by 2 bases, and 10 bases separated the two germline ends. CDR3 length: 14 residues.

The V gene is TRBV28, the J gene TRBJ1-2; TRBD1 matches at 9 bases. This CDR3 has 13 amino acids. V was clipped by 6 bases and J by 6 bases; unmatched bases: 5. Germline-derived CDR1 and CDR2 are MDHEN and SYDVKM. CDR3 in amino acids: CASSHGQGNGYTF. The CDR3 DNA reads TGTGCCAGCAGCCATGGACAGGGGAATGGCTACACCTTC.

The rearrangement links TRBV3-1 (or the pseudogene TRBV3-2) to TRBJ1-1; 7 bases agree with TRBD1. The CDR3 is 15 residues long. V lost 1 base, J lost 11 bases, and 13 bases stayed unmatched. In germline, CDR1 is LGHDT, CDR2 YNNKEL (reference sequence). CDR3 protein: CASSQVLAVTGDAFF. In DNA, the CDR3 is TGTGCCAGCAGCCAAGTTCTGGCCGTTACAGGGGACGCTTTCTTT.

The chain uses TRBV11-3 and TRBJ2-3; 8 bases map to TRBD2. This CDR3 region has 15 residues. V shed 5 bases and J 0 bases; nucleotides not matched to a gene: 4. Germline assignment: CDR1 SGHNT and CDR2 YENEEA. Here the CDR3 DNA reads TGTGCCAGCAGCACGACTAGCGCCAGCACAGATACGCAGTATTTT. The encoded protein is CASSTTSASTDTQYF.

The chain carries TRBV2 and TRBJ2-2, with D perhaps given as TRBD1 or TRBD2 (5 bases each). The CDR3 is 13 amino acids. The germline V gene has CDR1 SNHLY and CDR2 FYNNEI. V was pared by 8 bases and J by 1 base, with 8 bases between. The CDR3 is CASRGENTGELFF. The CDR3 nucleotides are TGTGCCAGCCGAGGGGAGAACACCGGGGAGCTGTTTTTT.

The rearrangement uses TRBV7-3 and TRBJ2-7, with a weak D call TRBD1 (6 bases). Trimming took 0 bases from V and 0 from J, leaving 12 bases between them. Looked up from germline, CDR1 is SGHTA and CDR2 is FQGTGA. The CDR3 sequence is 16 residues long. Here the CDR3 DNA reads TGTGCCAGCAGCTTAACCTCACAGGGCCGCTCCTACGAGCAGTACTTC. This translates into CASSLTSQGRSYEQYF.

This chain connects TRBV7-9 to TRBJ2-2; D might be TRBD1 or TRBD2, each matching 6 bases. V lost 3 bases, J lost 0 bases, and 11 bases lay in between. The CDR3 length is 16 residues. CDR1 and CDR2 (germline): SEHNR, FQNEAQ (reference sequence). CDR3 in amino acids: CASSFQGRTNTGELFF. CDR3 DNA sequence: TGTGCCAGCAGCTTTCAGGGGAGGACGAACACCGGGGAGCTGTTTTTT.

Only one count was recorded for this clone. V and J are TRBV5-6 and TRBJ1-2; a weak D match, TRBD1 (6 bases). The CDR3 loop spans 15 amino acids. With 4 bases removed from V and 7 bases from J, the gap between germline ends came to 20 bases. Germline CDR1 is SGHDT and CDR2 is YYEEEE. The CDR3 coding sequence is TGTGCCAGCAGCGCCCAGTCTCAGGGGATCCGTGGCTACACCTTC. As protein: CASSAQSQGIRGYTF.

For this clone: At one boundary the junction diverges from the germline segment, which might be a read error. The chain uses TRBV4-2 and TRBJ2-3; 14 nucleotides line up with TRBD2. The CDR3 runs to 21 residues. Germline CDR1 reads LGHNA; CDR2 reads YNFKEQ. In DNA, the CDR3 is TGTGCCAGAAGCCAAGCAGAGCCGGGACTAGCGGGAGTACCGGGGACAGATACGCAGTATTTT. It yields the protein CARSQAEPGLAGVPGTDTQYF.

Only one count was recorded for this clone. The V call is TRBV30, the J call TRBJ1-2, with TRBD1 matching 7 bases. Germline V CDR1 and CDR2: GTSNPN, SVGIG (reference sequence). This CDR3 has 14 amino acids. V was clipped by 6 bases and J by 8 bases; unmatched bases: 15. The CDR3 DNA reads as TGTGCCTGTAGGCCGACAGGGATAAGAGAGGGCTACACCTTC. Protein: CACRPTGIREGYTF.

The chain uses TRBV19 and TRBJ1-6; D is possibly TRBD1 (6 bases). Germline CDR1 LNHDA, CDR2 SQIVND (reference sequence). V gave up 5 bases and J gave up 3 bases, with 14 bases separating them. CDR3 length: 16 residues. DNA of the CDR3: TGTGCCAGTAGTCTGTTCGGCAGGGGCTATAATTCACCCCTCCACTTT. Amino acid sequence: CASSLFGRGYNSPLHF.

The chain recombines TRBV2 with TRBJ2-1, with D possibly being TRBD2 (5 bases). The ends were cut back, 3 bases at V and 8 bases at J, with 29 bases in the middle. The germline V gene encodes CDR1 SNHLY and CDR2 FYNNEI. This CDR3 has 19 amino acids. CDR3 coding DNA: TGTGCCAGCAGTGACCCGAACCCGTGGCGGGCCACCCGGTGGGATGAGCAGTTCTTC. It yields the protein CASSDPNPWRATRWDEQFF. Full variable domain (rest looked up from reference TRBV2 and TRBJ2-1): EPEVTQTPSHQVTQMGQEVILRCVPISNHLYFYWYRQILGQKVEFLVSFYNNEISEKSEIFDDQFSVERPDGSNFTLKIRSTKLEDSAMYFCASSDPNPWRATRWDEQFFGPGTRLTVL.

There are a few counts of this clone. Other DNA sequences of this sample code for an identical CDR3. The rearrangement uses TRBV5-1 and TRBJ1-1; TRBD1 agrees at 7 bases. Germline V lookup: CDR1 SGHRS, CDR2 YFSETQ. Trimming at V came to 0 bases and at J to 4 bases, leaving 0 bases not matched to a gene. The CDR3 loop spans 13 amino acids. CDR3 nucleotides: TGCGCCAGCAGCTTGGGGACAGGCACTGAAGCTTTCTTT. It yields the protein CASSLGTGTEAFF.

V gene TRBV28 combines with J gene TRBJ2-3; no firm D call. Deletions cut 6 bases from V and 1 base from J, with 8 bases between. The CDR3 extends over 13 amino acids. Germline assignment: CDR1 MDHEN and CDR2 SYDVKM. CDR3 DNA: TGTGCCAGCAGCCGGGCCGGCACAGATACGCAGTATTTT. It yields the protein CASSRAGTDTQYF.

This clone is a singleton in its sample. The V and J genes are TRBV24-1 and TRBJ1-1; 7 nucleotides match TRBD1. V lost 9 bases, J lost 3 bases, and 6 bases stayed unmatched. The V gene's germline CDR1 is KGHDR and CDR2 SFDVKD. The CDR3 contains 13 residues. CDR3 in amino acids: CATSGGEYTEAFF. For the CDR3, the DNA is TGTGCCACCTCAGGGGGAGAGTACACTGAAGCTTTCTTT.

V usage is TRBV11-2 and J usage is TRBJ2-1; 7 bases are a match to TRBD2. Germline V gives CDR1 SGHAT, CDR2 FQNNGV. J lost 1 base, V lost 1 base, and 4 bases had no gene match. This CDR3 is 16 amino acids long. The CDR3: CASSLASGNSYNEQFF. The CDR3 nucleotides read TGTGCCAGCAGCTTAGCTAGCGGAAATTCCTACAATGAGCAGTTCTTC.

In this sample, this clone turned up once. This chain uses TRBV27 with TRBJ2-5, with a weak D call TRBD1 (8 bases). This CDR3 contains 15 residues. Germline loops: CDR1 MNHEY, CDR2 SMNVEV (reference sequence). The V and J ends lost 5 bases and 4 bases respectively, with 17 bases between them. The CDR3 nucleotides are TGTGCCAGCAGTCCATACAGGGGGAGGGGAGAGACCCAGTACTTC. Translating gives CASSPYRGRGETQYF.